A single sample gave rise to the 8 T cell receptor beta chains below, sequenced in a study of cytomegalovirus exposure and HLA in healthy donors. In the PCR, 60 Vbeta and 13 Jbeta primers were used. Here immunoSEQ multiplex PCR was the method, and the copy in TCRdb shows in-frame clones only, minus some. The table lists 90,000 to 150,000 clones, roughly four fifths of them singletons. The sample taken for sequencing was PBMCs. The source of these receptors is a man aged 35 to 55 in good health and CMV-seronegative.

This clone appeared once. Written as DNA, the CDR3 is TGTGCCAGCAGTTACTCTGGCGGGAGGCTTGCAAATGAGCAGTTCTTC. This encodes CASSYSGGRLANEQFF. This chain uses TRBV6-5 with TRBJ2-1; 8 bases align to TRBD2. This CDR3 contains 16 residues. J lost 7 bases, V lost 0 bases, and 8 bases had no gene match. CDR1 is MNHEY, CDR2 SVGAGI, per germline.

There are a few counts of this clone. This chain links TRBV7-9 with TRBJ2-3; tentative D call: TRBD2 (7 bases). The CDR3 contains 15 residues. Trimming shortened V by 5 bases and J by 5 bases, and 17 bases separated the two germline ends. CDR1 and CDR2 (germline): SEHNR, FQNEAQ (reference sequence). CDR3 sequence: CASSPVRGAKDTQYF. CDR3 in DNA: TGTGCCAGCAGCCCTGTCCGGGGGGCGAAAGATACGCAGTATTTT.

The V call is TRBV30, the J call TRBJ1-3; the D is unclear. Trimming pared 1 base from V and 0 bases from J, leaving 10 bases between. The CDR3 totals 15 residues. The V gene's germline CDR1 is GTSNPN and CDR2 SVGIG (reference sequence). Here the CDR3 reads CAWSATRSSGNTIYF. The CDR3 DNA is TGTGCCTGGAGTGCAACTAGAAGCTCTGGAAACACCATATATTTT. The full variable domain, completed using reference TRBV30 and TRBJ1-3, is SQTIHQWPATLVQPVGSPLSLECTVEGTSNPNLYWYRQAAGRGLQLLFYSVGIGQISSEVPQNLSASRPQDRQFILSSKKLLLSDSGFYLCAWSATRSSGNTIYFGEGSWLTVV.

This clone was recorded a few times. This rearrangement joins TRBV7-9 to TRBJ2-7; TRBD2 might be the D (6 bases). The germline V gene encodes CDR1 SEHNR and CDR2 FQNEAQ (reference sequence). V was trimmed by 5 bases and J by 1 base, leaving 12 bases between them. The CDR3 is made up of 14 amino acids. CDR3: CASSPRLVSYEQYF. Here the CDR3 DNA reads TGTGCCAGCAGCCCCAGACTAGTTTCCTACGAGCAGTACTTC.

J is TRBJ1-2 and V is TRBV7-9, with 9 bases that match TRBD1. The CDR3 is 16 amino acids. The V gene end was trimmed by 4 bases and the J gene end by 4 bases; junction bases not matched to a gene: 10. Germline assignment: CDR1 SEHNR and CDR2 FQNEAQ (reference sequence). CDR3 sequence: CASSSSDRGVGYGYTF. The DNA of the CDR3 is TGTGCCAGCAGCTCCAGCGACAGGGGGGTTGGCTATGGCTACACCTTC.

V and J are TRBV5-1 and TRBJ1-1; D might be TRBD1 (5 bases). Germline CDR1 SGHRS, CDR2 YFSETQ. The V and J ends lost 0 bases and 7 bases respectively, with 10 bases between them. The CDR3 runs 13 residues. This CDR3 reads CASSLGGYGEAFF. The CDR3 region has the DNA TGCGCCAGCAGCTTGGGGGGCTATGGTGAAGCTTTCTTT.

This chain joins TRBV9 and TRBJ1-1; the D is unclear. Trimming removed 3 bases at V and 7 bases at J, with 13 bases between. The CDR3 extends over 13 amino acids. Germline CDR1 and CDR2: SGDLS and YYNGEE. The CDR3 region has the DNA TGTGCCAGCAGCGCGACGCCTAGCTTTGAAGCTTTCTTT. Amino acids: CASSATPSFEAFF. Full variable domain (rest looked up from reference TRBV9 and TRBJ1-1): DSGVTQTPKHLITATGQRVTLRCSPRSGDLSVYWYQQSLDQGLQFLIQYYNGEERAKGNILERFSAQQFPDLHSELNLSSLELGDSALYFCASSATPSFEAFFGQGTRLTVV.

This clone was picked up one time. The V and J genes are TRBV30 and TRBJ2-7; TRBD1 might be the D (5 bases). The CDR3 length is 13 residues. The ends were cut back, 2 bases at V and 6 bases at J, with 14 bases in the middle. In germline, CDR1 is GTSNPN, CDR2 SVGIG (reference sequence). Written as DNA, the CDR3 is TGTGCCTGGAGTAGGGCAGGGTTGGGCGAGCAGTACTTC. This codes for CAWSRAGLGEQYF.